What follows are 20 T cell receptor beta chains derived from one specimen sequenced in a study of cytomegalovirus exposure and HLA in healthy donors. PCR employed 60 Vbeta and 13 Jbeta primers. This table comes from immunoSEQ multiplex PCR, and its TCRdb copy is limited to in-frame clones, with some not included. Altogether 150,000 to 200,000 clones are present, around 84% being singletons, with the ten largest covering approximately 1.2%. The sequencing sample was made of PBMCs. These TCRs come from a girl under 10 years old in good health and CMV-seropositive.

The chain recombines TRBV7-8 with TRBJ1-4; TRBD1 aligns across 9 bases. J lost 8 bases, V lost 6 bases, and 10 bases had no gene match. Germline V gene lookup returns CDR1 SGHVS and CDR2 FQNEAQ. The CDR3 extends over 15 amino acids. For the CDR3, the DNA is TGTGCCAGCAGGGCTACCGGGACAGGGCACGAAAAACTGTTTTTT. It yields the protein CASRATGTGHEKLFF.

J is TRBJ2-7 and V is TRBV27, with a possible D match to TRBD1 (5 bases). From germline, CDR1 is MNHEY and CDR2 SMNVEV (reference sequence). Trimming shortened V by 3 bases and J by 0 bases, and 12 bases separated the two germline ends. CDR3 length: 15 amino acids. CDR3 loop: CASSFGPDSSYEQYF. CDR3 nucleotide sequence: TGTGCCAGCAGTTTCGGGCCTGACAGCTCCTACGAGCAGTACTTC.

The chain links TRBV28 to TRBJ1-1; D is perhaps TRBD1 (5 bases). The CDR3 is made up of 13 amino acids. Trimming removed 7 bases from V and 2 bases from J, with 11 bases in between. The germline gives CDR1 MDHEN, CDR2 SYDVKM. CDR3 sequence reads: CASIPGTNTEAFF. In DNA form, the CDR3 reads TGTGCCAGCATTCCAGGGACTAACACTGAAGCTTTCTTT.

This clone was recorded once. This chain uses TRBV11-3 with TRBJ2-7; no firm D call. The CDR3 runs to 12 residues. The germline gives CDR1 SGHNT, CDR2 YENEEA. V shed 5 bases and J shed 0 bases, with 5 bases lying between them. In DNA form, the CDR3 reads TGTGCCAGCAGCCAGGACTCCTACGAGCAGTACTTC. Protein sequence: CASSQDSYEQYF.

The CDR3 sequence: CASSSNLNTEAFF. CDR3 nucleotide sequence: TGTGCCAGCAGCTCCAATCTGAACACTGAAGCTTTCTTT. The chain joins TRBV7-3 to TRBJ1-1; D is uncertain. Germline lookup yields CDR1 SGHTA and CDR2 FQGTGA. Between the trimmed V and J ends, which lost 4 bases and 0 bases, there was a span of 6 bases. The CDR3 is made up of 13 amino acids.

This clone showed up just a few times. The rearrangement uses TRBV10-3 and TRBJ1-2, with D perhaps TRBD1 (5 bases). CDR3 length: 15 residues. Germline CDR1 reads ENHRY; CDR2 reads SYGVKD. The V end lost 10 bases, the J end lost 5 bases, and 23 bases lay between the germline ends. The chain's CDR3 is CATQGGRISAYGYTF. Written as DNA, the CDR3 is TGTGCCACCCAGGGAGGACGGATATCTGCTTATGGCTACACCTTC.

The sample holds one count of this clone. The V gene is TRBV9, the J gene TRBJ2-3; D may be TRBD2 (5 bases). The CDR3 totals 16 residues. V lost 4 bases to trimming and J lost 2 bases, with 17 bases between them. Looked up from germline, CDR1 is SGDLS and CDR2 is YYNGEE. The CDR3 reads CASSPNVLGATDTQYF. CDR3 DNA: TGTGCCAGCAGCCCTAATGTTCTGGGAGCCACAGATACGCAGTATTTT.

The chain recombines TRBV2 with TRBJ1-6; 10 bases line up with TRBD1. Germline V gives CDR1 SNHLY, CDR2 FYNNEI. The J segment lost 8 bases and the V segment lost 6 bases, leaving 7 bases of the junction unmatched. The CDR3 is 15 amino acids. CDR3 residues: CASSYLGQGDSPLHF. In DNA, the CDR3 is TGTGCCAGCAGCTATTTAGGACAGGGGGATTCACCCCTCCACTTT.

Here the CDR3 DNA reads TGTGCCAGCAGCGAAAGGACTCCAACCTATGGCTACACCTTC. It codes for CASSERTPTYGYTF. The chain employs TRBV9 and TRBJ1-2; D gene unclear. Trimming took off 3 bases at V and 4 bases at J, with 13 bases between the two ends. Germline V gene data show CDR1 as SGDLS and CDR2 as YYNGEE. The length of the CDR3 is 14 residues. The variable domain in full, completed from reference TRBV9 and TRBJ1-2, reads DSGVTQTPKHLITATGQRVTLRCSPRSGDLSVYWYQQSLDQGLQFLIQYYNGEERAKGNILERFSAQQFPDLHSELNLSSLELGDSALYFCASSERTPTYGYTFGSGTRLTVV.

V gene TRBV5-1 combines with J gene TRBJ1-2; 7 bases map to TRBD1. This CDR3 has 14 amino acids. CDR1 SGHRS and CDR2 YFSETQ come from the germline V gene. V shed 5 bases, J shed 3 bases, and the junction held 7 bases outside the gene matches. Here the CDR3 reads CASRPGTDHYGYTF. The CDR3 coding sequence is TGCGCCAGCAGACCCGGGACAGATCACTATGGCTACACCTTC.

DNA of the CDR3: TGTGCCAGCAGAACCAGGGGGAGAAATACGCAGTATTTT. This translates into CASRTRGRNTQYF. This sequence joins TRBV27 and TRBJ2-3; 7 bases agree with TRBD1. CDR3 length: 13 amino acids. The germline V gene encodes CDR1 MNHEY and CDR2 SMNVEV (reference sequence). The trim removed 6 bases at V and 7 bases at J, leaving 7 bases unmatched.

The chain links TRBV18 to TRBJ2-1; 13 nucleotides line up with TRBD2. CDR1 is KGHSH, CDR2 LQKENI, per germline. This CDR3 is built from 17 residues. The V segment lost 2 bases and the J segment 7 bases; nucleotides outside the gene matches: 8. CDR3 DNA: TGTGCCAGCTCACCAAAGGGAGGACTAGCGGGAGTGAATGAGCAGTTCTTC. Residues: CASSPKGGLAGVNEQFF.

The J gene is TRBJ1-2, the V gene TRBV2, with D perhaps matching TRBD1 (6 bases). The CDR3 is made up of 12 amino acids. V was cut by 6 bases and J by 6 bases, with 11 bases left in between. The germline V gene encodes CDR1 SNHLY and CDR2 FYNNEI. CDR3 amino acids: CASREDSDGYTF. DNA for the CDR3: TGTGCCAGCAGGGAGGACAGCGATGGCTACACCTTC.

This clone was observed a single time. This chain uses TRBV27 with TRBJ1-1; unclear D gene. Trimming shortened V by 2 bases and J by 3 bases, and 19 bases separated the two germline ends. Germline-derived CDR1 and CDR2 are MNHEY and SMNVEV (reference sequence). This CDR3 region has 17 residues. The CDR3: CASSLIPPIRGYTEAFF. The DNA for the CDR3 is TGTGCCAGCAGTTTAATTCCCCCAATAAGAGGGTACACTGAAGCTTTCTTT.

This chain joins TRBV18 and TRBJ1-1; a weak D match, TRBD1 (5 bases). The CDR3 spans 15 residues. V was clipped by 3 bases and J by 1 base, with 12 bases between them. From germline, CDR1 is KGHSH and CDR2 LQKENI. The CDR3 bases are TGTGCCAGCTCACCCCAACAGGAATCGAACACTGAAGCTTTCTTT. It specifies CASSPQQESNTEAFF.

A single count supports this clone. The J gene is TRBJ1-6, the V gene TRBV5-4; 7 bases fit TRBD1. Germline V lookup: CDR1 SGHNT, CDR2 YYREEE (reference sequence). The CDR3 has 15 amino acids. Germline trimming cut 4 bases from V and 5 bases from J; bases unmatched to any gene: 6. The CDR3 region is CASSAAGQHNSPLHF. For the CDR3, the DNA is TGTGCCAGCAGCGCGGCGGGACAGCATAATTCACCCCTCCACTTT.

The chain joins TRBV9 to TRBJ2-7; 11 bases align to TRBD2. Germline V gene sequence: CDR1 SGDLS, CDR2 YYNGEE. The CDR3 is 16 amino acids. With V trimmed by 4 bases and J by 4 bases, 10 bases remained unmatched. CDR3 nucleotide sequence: TGTGCCAGCAGCCCGACCCTAGCGGGAGGTCTTTACGAGCAGTACTTC. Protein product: CASSPTLAGGLYEQYF.

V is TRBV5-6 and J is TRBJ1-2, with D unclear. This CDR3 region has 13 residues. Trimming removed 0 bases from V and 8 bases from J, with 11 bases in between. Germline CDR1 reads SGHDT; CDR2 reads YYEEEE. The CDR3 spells CASSLGLWQGYTF. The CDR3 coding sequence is TGTGCCAGCAGCTTGGGCTTGTGGCAAGGCTACACCTTC.

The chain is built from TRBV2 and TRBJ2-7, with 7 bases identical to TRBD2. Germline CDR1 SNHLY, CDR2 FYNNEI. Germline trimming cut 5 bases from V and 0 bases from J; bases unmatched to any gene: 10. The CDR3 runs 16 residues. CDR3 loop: CASSRGRGPSSYEQYF. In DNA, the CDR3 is TGTGCCAGCAGTCGAGGGAGGGGTCCCAGCTCCTACGAGCAGTACTTC.

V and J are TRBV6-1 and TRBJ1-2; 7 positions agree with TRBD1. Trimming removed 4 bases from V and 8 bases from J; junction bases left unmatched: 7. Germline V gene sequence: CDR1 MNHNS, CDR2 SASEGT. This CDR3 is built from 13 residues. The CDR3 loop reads CASSAQTGNGYTF. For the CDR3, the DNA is TGTGCCAGCAGTGCCCAGACAGGGAACGGCTACACCTTC.